These T cell receptor beta chains were read from a single sample in a study of T cells in Graves' hyperthyroidism and ophthalmopathy. One entry per CDR3 protein, called by TCRdb with MiXCR from the multiplex PCR reads. The table lists 600,000 to 700,000 distinct CDR3 sequences, about 15% of them singletons. Sequences were obtained from blood. These receptor sequences come from a woman aged 40 to 49 with Graves' ophthalmopathy. Each CDR3 is given with its conserved first and last residue. D genes are given only for firm matches. Clone size is shown for a subset of rows, as once, few, many or a class of expanded clone.

TRBJ2-7	TRBV20-1	TRBD2	many	CSASLTSGSVPSYEQYF	TGCAGTGCCTCGCTTACTAGCGGGAGTGTCCCCTCCTACGAGCAGTACTTC
TRBJ2-7	TRBV2	.	many	CASRGASTYEQYF	TGTGCCAGCAGGGGGGCGTCGACCTACGAGCAGTACTTC
TRBJ2-7	TRBV11-1	TRBD2	many	CASSSPSGLGRYEQYF	TGTGCCAGCAGCTCACCCTCAGGACTAGGGCGTTACGAGCAGTACTTC
TRBJ2-5	TRBV6-1	.	few	CASSAQTRPGETQYF	TGTGCCAGCAGTGCCCAAACCCGGCCGGGAGAGACCCAGTACTTC
TRBJ2-2	TRBV6-5	TRBD2	many	CASSPRLAGVQGELFF	TGTGCCAGCAGTCCCAGACTAGCGGGAGTTCAGGGGGAGCTGTTTTTT
TRBJ1-2	TRBV25-1	.	many	CASSEYESYGYTF	TGTGCCAGCAGTGAATACGAAAGCTATGGCTACACCTTC
TRBJ2-5	TRBV7-3	.	many	CASSLDPQETQYF	TGTGCCAGCAGCTTAGACCCCCAAGAGACCCAGTACTTC
TRBJ1-2	TRBV29-1	TRBD1	many	CSVGQGQDYGYTF	TGCAGCGTCGGACAGGGGCAGGACTATGGCTACACCTTC
TRBJ2-7	TRBV6-1	TRBD2	many	CASSHSGTGEQYF	TGTGCCAGCAGTCATAGCGGGACGGGGGAGCAGTACTTC
TRBJ2-7	TRBV20-1	.	many	CSARSGFKTYEQYF	TGCAGTGCTAGGTCCGGGTTTAAGACCTACGAGCAGTACTTC
TRBJ1-5	TRBV30	TRBD1	many	CAWSIGTGETNQPQHF	TGTGCCTGGAGTATAGGGACAGGAGAAACCAATCAGCCCCAGCATTTT
TRBJ2-7	TRBV3-1	.	few	CASSQDLTWPHEQYF	TGTGCCAGCAGCCAAGATCTGACGTGGCCCCACGAGCAGTACTTC
TRBJ2-2	TRBV11-2	.	many	CATSAFANTGELFF	TGTGCCACCTCCGCGTTCGCGAACACCGGGGAGCTGTTTTTT
TRBJ1-2	TRBV19	.	many	CASSTVPQGYGYTF	TGTGCCAGTAGTACCGTACCTCAGGGGTATGGCTACACCTTC
TRBJ2-2	TRBV28	TRBD2	.	CASSPGLAGAFGELLF	TGTGCCAGCAGTCCCGGACTAGCGGGAGCGTTCGGGGAGCTGCTTTTT
TRBJ1-5	TRBV6-2/TRBV6-3	TRBD1	.	CASSYSISRGFNQPQHF	TGTGCCAGCAGTTACTCGATCTCCAGGGGGTTCAATCAGCCCCAGCATTTT
TRBJ2-7	TRBV27	.	many	CASSTGLLSEQYF	TGTGCCAGCTCAACAGGACTACTCTCCGAGCAGTACTTC
TRBJ2-7	TRBV6-1	TRBD2	many	CASQREASPGQYF	TGTGCCAGCCAGCGGGAGGCCTCTCCCGGGCAGTACTTC
TRBJ2-5	TRBV6-5	.	many	CASSYRGRTQETQYF	TGTGCCAGCAGTTATCGGGGCAGGACACAAGAGACCCAGTACTTC
TRBJ2-5	TRBV12-3/TRBV12-4	.	many	CASSRPEVVGAQYF	TGTGCCAGCAGCAGGCCCGAAGTTGTTGGGGCCCAGTACTTC
TRBJ2-4	TRBV25-1	TRBD2	.	CASSETGGKNIQYF	TGTGCCAGCAGTGAAACGGGAGGGAAAAACATTCAGTACTTC
TRBJ1-5	TRBV30	.	many	CAWSGGFSNQPQHF	TGTGCCTGGAGTGGGGGGTTTAGCAATCAGCCCCAGCATTTT
TRBJ1-5	TRBV12-3/TRBV12-4	.	many	CASSGDHNQPQHF	TGTGCCAGCAGTGGGGACCACAATCAGCCCCAGCATTTT
TRBJ2-5	TRBV11-3	TRBD1	many	CASGGGQGEQETQYF	TGTGCCAGCGGTGGGGGACAGGGGGAACAAGAGACCCAGTACTTC
TRBJ2-5	TRBV6-5	TRBD1	many	CASSYAGTGDQETQYF	TGTGCCAGCAGTTACGCCGGTACAGGGGACCAAGAGACCCAGTACTTC
TRBJ1-3	TRBV6-1	.	many	CASRGGGRGGNTIYF	TGTGCCAGCAGAGGGGGGGGACGAGGAGGAAACACCATATATTTT
TRBJ2-7	TRBV19	TRBD2	many	CASSTIAGVRDEQYF	TGTGCCAGTAGTACTATAGCGGGAGTGAGGGACGAGCAGTACTTC
TRBJ1-5	TRBV6-1	.	many	CASSATGYSNQPQHF	TGTGCCAGCAGTGCGACAGGTTATAGCAATCAGCCCCAGCATTTT
TRBJ1-1	TRBV7-3	TRBD1	many	CASRASGQGPNTEAFF	TGTGCCAGCAGGGCCTCCGGACAGGGACCTAACACTGAAGCTTTCTTT
TRBJ2-7	TRBV5-1	.	many	CASRDPAYEQYF	TGCGCCAGCAGGGACCCAGCCTACGAGCAGTACTTC
TRBJ2-7	TRBV6-5	.	many	CASSYLRFGAYEQYF	TGTGCCAGCAGTTACTTGCGGTTCGGGGCCTACGAGCAGTACTTC
TRBJ2-2	TRBV7-8	TRBD1	many	CASSSRPRGRGHTGELFF	TGTGCCAGCAGCTCAAGGCCCCGGGGCAGGGGGCACACCGGGGAGCTGTTTTTT
TRBJ2-7	TRBV14	.	few	CASKGTGVYEQYF	TGTGCCAGCAAAGGGACGGGAGTCTACGAGCAGTACTTC
TRBJ1-5	TRBV19	.	many	CASSIIGDGRNQPQHF	TGTGCCAGTAGTATAATCGGGGACGGCCGCAATCAGCCCCAGCATTTT
TRBJ1-2	TRBV15	.	.	CATSSGAWAGAPSGYTF	TGTGCCACCAGCAGCGGGGCATGGGCAGGCGCTCCGTCCGGCTACACCTTC
TRBJ1-1	TRBV12-3/TRBV12-4	TRBD1	many	CASWSGETGGELEAFF	TGTGCCAGCTGGTCTGGGGAAACAGGGGGGGAACTTGAAGCTTTCTTT
TRBJ2-7	TRBV20-1	.	many	CSARSSYEQYF	TGCAGTGCCCGCAGCTCCTACGAGCAGTACTTC
TRBJ1-1	TRBV7-9	TRBD1	.	CASSLVTGGNTEAFF	TGTGCCAGCAGCTTAGTAACAGGGGGGAACACTGAAGCTTTCTTT
TRBJ2-5	TRBV5-6	.	few	CASSSPMGRVGETQYF	TGTGCCAGCAGCTCCCCCATGGGTAGAGTTGGGGAGACCCAGTACTTC
TRBJ2-7	TRBV5-5	TRBD2	many	CASSLSLAGGTYEQYF	TGTGCCAGCAGCTTGTCCCTAGCGGGAGGGACCTACGAGCAGTACTTC
TRBJ1-2	TRBV3-1	.	few	CASSQDGRGYGYTF	TGTGCCAGCAGCCAAGATGGCAGGGGCTATGGCTACACCTTC
TRBJ2-7	TRBV7-8	TRBD2	many	CASSLVSSGAYEQYF	TGTGCCAGCAGCTTAGTATCTAGCGGGGCCTACGAGCAGTACTTC
TRBJ2-7	TRBV12-3/TRBV12-4	.	once	CASSLARVHEQYF	TGTGCCAGCAGCCTGGCTAGGGTCCACGAGCAGTACTTC
TRBJ1-5	TRBV12-3/TRBV12-4	TRBD1	.	CASSFGTGGRQPQHF	TGTGCCAGCAGTTTTGGGACAGGGGGCCGTCAGCCCCAGCATTTT
TRBJ1-5	TRBV28	TRBD1	many	CASSGSQGAFGNQPQHF	TGTGCCAGCAGTGGATCCCAGGGGGCATTTGGCAATCAGCCCCAGCATTTT
TRBJ2-7	TRBV5-1	TRBD1	many	CASRGTGRNEQYF	TGCGCCAGCCGCGGGACAGGGAGGAACGAGCAGTACTTC
TRBJ1-5	TRBV20-1	.	.	CSASTVAYQPQHF	TGCAGTGCTAGTACCGTGGCGTATCAGCCCCAGCATTTT
TRBJ2-2	TRBV12-3/TRBV12-4	TRBD2	many	CASSSAAGGAGELFF	TGTGCCAGCAGTTCGGCAGCGGGAGGCGCCGGGGAGCTGTTTTTT
TRBJ1-1	TRBV12-3/TRBV12-4	.	many	CASSLDGIAFF	TGTGCCAGCAGTTTAGACGGTATCGCTTTCTTT
TRBJ2-7	TRBV5-1	.	.	CASSLAPQATYEQYF	TGCGCCAGCAGCTTGGCCCCCCAGGCTACCTACGAGCAGTACTTC
TRBJ2-5	TRBV13	.	many	CASSLAGPFSGTQYF	TGTGCCAGCAGCTTAGCAGGACCCTTTTCGGGGACCCAGTACTTC
TRBJ2-7	TRBV6-5	TRBD1	many	CASSYGSRQGSYEQYF	TGTGCCAGCAGTTACGGATCGAGACAGGGATCCTACGAGCAGTACTTC
TRBJ2-3	TRBV10-3	.	.	CAIGEGGAADTQYF	TGTGCCATCGGTGAAGGCGGGGCGGCAGATACGCAGTATTTT
TRBJ2-7	TRBV15	.	many	CATSRADSGEQYF	TGTGCCACCAGCAGAGCCGACTCGGGGGAGCAGTACTTC
TRBJ2-7	TRBV6-1	.	many	CASSDMRYEQYF	TGTGCCAGCAGTGATATGAGATACGAGCAGTACTTC